Listed here are 10 T cell receptor beta chains from one sample, sequenced in a study of spatial heterogeneity in lung cancer. Time point reported: sample taken at primary tumor resection. The authors sequenced whole RNA from tumor, nontumor lung or frozen PBMC without sorting. TCRdb fed the 5' RACE reads into MiXCR, producing one record per CDR3 protein. Here the sample spans 2,000 to 3,000 distinct CDR3 sequences, about 4.4% being singletons. The sequencing here drew on normal lung tissue next to the tumor, taken at surgery. The receptors stem from a female donor with early-stage non-small cell lung cancer.

As to this clonotype: One base away lies a much larger clone, so this may be a sequencing read error. CDR3 loop: CASHTGGGNIIYF. As DNA, the CDR3 is TGTGCCAGCCATACAGGGGGAGGAAACATCATATATTTT. This chain connects TRBV28 to TRBJ1-3; TRBD1 agrees at 8 bases. This CDR3 comprises 13 residues. CDR1 MDHEN and CDR2 SYDVKM come from the germline V gene. Complete variable domain (other parts from reference TRBV28 and TRBJ1-3): DVKVTQSSRYLVKRTGEKVFLECVQDMDHENMFWYRQDPGLGLRLIYFSYDVKMKEKGDIPEGYSVSREKKERFSLILESASTNQTSMYLCASHTGGGNIIYFGEGSWLTVV.

This clonotype showed up many times. The rearrangement joins TRBV6-5 to TRBJ1-1; D unclear. The CDR3 is 20 amino acids. V lost 2 bases and J 0 bases, leaving 25 bases between the germline ends. In germline, CDR1 is MNHEY, CDR2 SVGAGI. The CDR3 bases are TGTGCCAGCAGTTACCTGGACGGAGCGTCTGGCTCAGCCTTGAACACTGAAGCTTTCTTT. It translates to CASSYLDGASGSALNTEAFF.

The V and J genes are TRBV28 and TRBJ2-5; 7 bases are a match to TRBD1. The germline V gene has CDR1 MDHEN and CDR2 SYDVKM. CDR3 size: 16 residues. Trimming at V came to 10 bases and at J to 2 bases, leaving 16 bases not matched to a gene. CDR3 residues: CATPSPEGARQETQYF. The CDR3 DNA sequence: TGTGCCACCCCTTCCCCTGAGGGGGCGCGACAAGAGACCCAGTACTTC. The full variable domain, in which reference TRBV28 and TRBJ2-5 provide the parts outside the CDR3, is DVKVTQSSRYLVKRTGEKVFLECVQDMDHENMFWYRQDPGLGLRLIYFSYDVKMKEKGDIPEGYSVSREKKERFSLILESASTNQTSMYLCATPSPEGARQETQYFGPGTRLLVL.

This clonotype is medium-sized. V is TRBV20-1 and J is TRBJ1-5, with a weak D call TRBD1 (5 bases). This CDR3 is 17 amino acids long. Germline V gene data show CDR1 as DFQATT and CDR2 as SNEGSKA (reference sequence). With 4 bases removed from V and 2 bases from J, the gap between germline ends came to 21 bases. CDR3 coding DNA: TGCAGTGCTACCCGTTTTCGGGACGGGGGAGGCAATCAGCCCCAGCATTTT. Its protein is CSATRFRDGGGNQPQHF.

There are many counts of this clonotype. Here the CDR3 DNA reads TGCAGCGTTACCGGGACAGTGAGGGCTGGCTACACCTTC. Its protein product is CSVTGTVRAGYTF. The rearrangement links TRBV29-1 to TRBJ1-2, with 7 bases identical to TRBD1. After removal of 5 bases from V and 7 bases from J, the junction contained 10 bases not matched to a gene. The CDR3 sequence is 13 residues long. Germline V lookup: CDR1 SQVTM, CDR2 ANQGSEA. The full variable domain, rest sourced from reference TRBV29-1 and TRBJ1-2, is SAVISQKPSRDICQRGTSLTIQCQVDSQVTMMFWYRQQPGQSLTLIATANQGSEATYESGFVIDKFPISRPNLTFSTLTVSNMSPEDSSIYLCSVTGTVRAGYTFGSGTRLTVV.

By frequency in the sample, this clonotype is medium-sized. This chain joins TRBV20-1 and TRBJ1-5, with D uncertain. V shed 3 bases and J shed 4 bases, with 10 bases lying between them. This CDR3 spans 13 amino acids. Germline V gene lookup returns CDR1 DFQATT and CDR2 SNEGSKA (reference sequence). In DNA form, the CDR3 reads TGCAGTGCTAGTAATTCGGGGAATCAGCCCCAGCATTTT. Translating gives CSASNSGNQPQHF.

This clonotype is medium-sized in the sample. The V and J genes are TRBV5-1 and TRBJ2-5; TRBD1 agrees at 12 bases. This CDR3 region has 15 residues. Germline loops: CDR1 SGHRS, CDR2 YFSETQ. The J segment lost 5 bases and the V segment lost 4 bases, leaving 6 bases of the junction unmatched. The DNA of the CDR3 is TGCGCCAGCAGCGCGGGACAGGGGGCGTTTGAGACCCAGTACTTC. Translating it yields CASSAGQGAFETQYF.

This clonotype was seen only once. The chain links TRBV6-2 or TRBV6-3 to TRBJ2-5; 7 nucleotides line up with TRBD2. Germline trimming cut 3 bases from V and 2 bases from J; bases unmatched to any gene: 12. The V gene's germline CDR1 is MNHEY and CDR2 SVGEGT. CDR3 size: 17 residues. The CDR3 region is CASSYEGRGSRQETQYF. In nucleotides, the CDR3 is TGTGCCAGCAGTTATGAAGGGCGCGGGAGTCGGCAAGAGACCCAGTACTTC.

The V and J genes are TRBV10-3 and TRBJ2-2; TRBD1 matches 8 bases. CDR1 is ENHRY, CDR2 SYGVKD, per germline. The junction had 9 bases not matched to a gene; V was cut back by 6 bases and J by 0 bases. The CDR3 runs 17 residues. CDR3 coding DNA: TGTGCCATCAGGAACCGAAGACAGGGGTCGAACACCGGGGAGCTGTTTTTT. This codes for CAIRNRRQGSNTGELFF.

By share, this clonotype ranks as medium-sized. This chain uses TRBV6-4 with TRBJ2-2; 11 positions match TRBD1. The J segment lost 6 bases and the V segment lost 6 bases, leaving 9 bases of the junction unmatched. The V gene's germline CDR1 is MRHNA and CDR2 SNTAGT. The CDR3 covers 16 residues. This CDR3 is CASSRTGGSPSGELFF. In nucleotides, the CDR3 is TGTGCCAGCAGCAGGACAGGGGGCTCACCTTCCGGGGAGCTGTTTTTT.